The T cell receptor beta chain described here comes from a study of T cells in Graves' hyperthyroidism and ophthalmopathy. CDR1 is SGHKS, CDR2 YYEKEE, per germline (reference sequence). The length of the CDR3 is 15 residues. V was shortened by 6 bases and J by 6 bases, with 21 bases between the two germline ends. RNA transcripts provided the source from which TCR beta CDR3 regions were amplified. The TCR CDR3 was amplified in a first-round RT-PCR using the HTBI primer set. A single record per CDR3 protein comes from TCRdb applying MiXCR to the multiplex PCR reads. The table includes 300,000 to 450,000 distinct CDR3 sequences, under 15% detected once. The PBMCs were taken from around 10 ml of fresh peripheral blood. Many counts were recorded for this clonotype. The antigen is not known. Points from the study as a whole: Ophthalmopathy onset followed model prediction by a median about seven months.

Material: blood. V usage is TRBV5-5 and J usage is TRBJ1-1; unclear D gene. This receptor was identified in a young woman with Graves' hyperthyroidism. The CDR3: CASTQMVGMRSEAFF. The CDR3 bases are TGTGCCAGCACCCAGATGGTAGGGATGCGGTCTGAAGCTTTCTTT.